The T cell receptor beta chain under discussion was sequenced for a study of OX40 agonist ivuxolimab in advanced cancers. To note about this clone: One junction end does not reproduce the germline sequence, and a read error may be involved.

Drawing of blood for sampling happened at baseline, at cycle 4 day 1, and at cycle 7 day 1. CDR1 and CDR2 from the germline V gene are SSHAT and FNYEAQ (reference sequence). This CDR3 has 15 residues. The method was immunoSEQ multiplex PCR; TCRdb's version includes in-frame clones alone and lacks a portion of them. Of just under 85,000 clones listed, around 84% were seen once; the top ten hold roughly 7.3%. The sequence came from an adult with an advanced solid tumor such as melanoma, head and neck, liver or kidney cancer. The sample consisted of CD4+ or CD8+ T cells sorted from blood, taken in a trial of the OX40 agonist ivuxolimab. The chain recombines TRBV7-7 with TRBJ2-4, with a tentative D call TRBD2 (6 bases). The CDR3 DNA reads TGTGCTAGCAGCCGCAACTCCGGGGGCAAAAACATTCAGTACTTC. Translation gives CASSRNSGGKNIQYF.